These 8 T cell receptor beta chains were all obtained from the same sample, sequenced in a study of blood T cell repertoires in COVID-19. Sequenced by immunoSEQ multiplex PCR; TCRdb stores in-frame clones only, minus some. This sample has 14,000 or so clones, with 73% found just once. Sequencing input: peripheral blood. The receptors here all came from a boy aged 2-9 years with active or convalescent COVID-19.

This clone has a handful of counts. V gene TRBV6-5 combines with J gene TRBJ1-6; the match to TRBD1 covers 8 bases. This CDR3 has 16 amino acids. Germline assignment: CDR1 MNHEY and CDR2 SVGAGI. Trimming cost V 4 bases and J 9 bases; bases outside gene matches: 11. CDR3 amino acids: CASSLRLQGGGSPLHF. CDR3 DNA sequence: TGTGCCAGCAGTTTGAGATTACAGGGGGGGGGTTCACCCCTCCACTTT.

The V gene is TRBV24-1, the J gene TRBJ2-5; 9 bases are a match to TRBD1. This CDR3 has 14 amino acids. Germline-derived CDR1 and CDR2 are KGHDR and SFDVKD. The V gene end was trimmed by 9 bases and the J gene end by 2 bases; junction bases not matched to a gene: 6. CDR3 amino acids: CATGDRARQETQYF. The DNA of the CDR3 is TGTGCCACCGGGGACAGGGCCCGACAAGAGACCCAGTACTTC.

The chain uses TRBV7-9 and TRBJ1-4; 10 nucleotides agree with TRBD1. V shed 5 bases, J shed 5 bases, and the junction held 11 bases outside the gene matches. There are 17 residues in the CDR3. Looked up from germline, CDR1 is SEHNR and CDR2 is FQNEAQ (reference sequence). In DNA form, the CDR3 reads TGTGCCAGCAGCGAGATAGGGACAGGGGATAGGAATGAAAAACTGTTTTTT. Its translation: CASSEIGTGDRNEKLFF.

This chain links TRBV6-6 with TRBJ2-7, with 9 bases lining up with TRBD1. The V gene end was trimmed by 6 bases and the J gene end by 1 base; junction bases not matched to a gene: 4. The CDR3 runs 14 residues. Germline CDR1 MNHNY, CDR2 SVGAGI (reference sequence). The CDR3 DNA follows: TGTGCCAGCAGAGGGACAGGGACATCCTACGAGCAGTACGTC. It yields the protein CASRGTGTSYEQYV.

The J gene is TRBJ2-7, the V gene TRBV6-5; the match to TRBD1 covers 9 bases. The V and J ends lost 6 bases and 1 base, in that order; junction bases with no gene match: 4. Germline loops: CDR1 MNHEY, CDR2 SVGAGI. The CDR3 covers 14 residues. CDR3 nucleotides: TGTGCCAGCAGGCGGACAGGGGATTCCTACGAGCAGTACTTC. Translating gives CASRRTGDSYEQYF.

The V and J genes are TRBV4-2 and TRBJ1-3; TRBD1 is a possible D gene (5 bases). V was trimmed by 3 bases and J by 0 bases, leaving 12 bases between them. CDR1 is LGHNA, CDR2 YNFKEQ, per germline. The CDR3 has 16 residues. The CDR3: CASSHQGIFSGNTIYF. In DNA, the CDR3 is TGTGCCAGCAGCCACCAGGGCATTTTCTCTGGAAACACCATATATTTT.

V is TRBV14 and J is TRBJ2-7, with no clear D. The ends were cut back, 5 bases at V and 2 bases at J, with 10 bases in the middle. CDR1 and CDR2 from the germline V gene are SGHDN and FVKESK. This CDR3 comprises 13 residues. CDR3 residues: CASSSSAAYEQYF. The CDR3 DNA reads TGTGCCAGCAGCTCCAGCGCAGCCTACGAGCAGTACTTC.

CDR3 residues: CAISESAENEQFF. In DNA form, the CDR3 reads TGTGCCATCAGTGAGTCGGCGGAAAATGAGCAGTTCTTC. The chain has TRBV10-3 and TRBJ2-1; D is unresolved. The CDR3 has 13 amino acids. V was shortened by 0 bases and J by 7 bases, with 7 bases between the two germline ends. The germline V gene has CDR1 ENHRY and CDR2 SYGVKD.